A single sample gave rise to the 31 T cell receptor beta chains below, sequenced in a study of blood T cell repertoires in COVID-19. Assay: immunoSEQ multiplex PCR; the TCRdb copy retains only in-frame clones and omits some. The table records about 140,000 clones, 70% to 90% of them present only once. The sequenced sample was peripheral blood. These receptors were obtained from a woman in her sixties or seventies with acute or convalescent COVID-19.

This clone was observed a few times. V gene TRBV14 combines with J gene TRBJ1-4; TRBD1 agrees at 9 bases. CDR3 length: 15 amino acids. Germline loops: CDR1 SGHDN, CDR2 FVKESK. The V and J ends lost 3 bases and 7 bases, in that order; junction bases with no gene match: 6. CDR3 bases: TGTGCCAGCAGCCACACCGGGACAGGGCCTGAAAAACTGTTTTTT. This codes for CASSHTGTGPEKLFF.

V gene TRBV30 combines with J gene TRBJ1-2; a weak D match, TRBD1 (6 bases). The CDR3 runs 12 residues. The V end was cut by 1 base, the J end by 5 bases, with 8 bases between. Germline V lookup: CDR1 GTSNPN, CDR2 SVGIG (reference sequence). This CDR3 is CAWSGTGYGYTF. CDR3 DNA sequence: TGTGCCTGGAGTGGCACAGGGTATGGCTACACCTTC.

The chain links TRBV6-6 to TRBJ1-6; 7 nucleotides line up with TRBD1. The J segment lost 0 bases and the V segment lost 2 bases, leaving 1 base of the junction unmatched. CDR1 is MNHNY and CDR2 is SVGAGI in the germline V gene (reference sequence). The length of the CDR3 is 16 residues. Here the CDR3 reads CASSYRDSSYNSPLHF. The CDR3 DNA is TGTGCCAGCAGTTACAGGGACAGCTCCTATAATTCACCCCTCCACTTT.

Note on this clone: One end of the junction varies from germline; a read error may be responsible. The V gene is TRBV12-3 or TRBV12-4, the J gene TRBJ2-3; 10 nucleotides match TRBD2. The CDR3 consists of 12 residues. The CDR3: CASSRLAGQGDF. CDR3 in DNA: TGTGCCAGCAGCCGACTAGCGGGCCAGGGGGATTTT.

This rearrangement joins TRBV18 to TRBJ2-7; D ambiguous. V was trimmed by 3 bases and J by 3 bases, leaving 12 bases between them. The CDR3 length is 14 residues. The germline CDR1 and CDR2 sequences are KGHSH and LQKENI. The CDR3 sequence: CASSPERRRYEQYF. For the CDR3, the DNA is TGTGCCAGCTCACCCGAACGGCGGCGCTACGAGCAGTACTTC.

The rearrangement uses TRBV7-6 and TRBJ2-5; tentative D call: TRBD2 (6 bases). CDR3 length: 15 amino acids. Trimming cost V 1 base and J 7 bases, with 16 bases left between them. Germline values: CDR1 SGHVS, CDR2 FNYEAQ. CDR3 nucleotide sequence: TGTGCCAGCAGCTTAGTTGGACTACCCGGAGGGACCCAGTACTTC. Protein: CASSLVGLPGGTQYF.

This chain links TRBV2 with TRBJ2-1; 9 bases are shared with TRBD2. Trimming took 5 bases from V and 5 from J; bases not matched to a gene: 4. CDR1 and CDR2 (germline): SNHLY, FYNNEI. The CDR3 contains 14 residues. The DNA for the CDR3 is TGTGCCAGCAGTCCTAGCGGGGCCAACAATGAGCAGTTCTTC. It codes for CASSPSGANNEQFF.

This clone turned up a few times. The chain employs TRBV27 and TRBJ2-7, with TRBD2 identical over 13 bases. Per germline, CDR1 MNHEY and CDR2 SMNVEV (reference sequence). J was trimmed by 7 bases and V by 5 bases; bases with no gene match: 8. This CDR3 has 15 amino acids. CDR3 sequence: CASSQPGLAGSEQYF. The CDR3 DNA follows: TGTGCCAGCAGTCAGCCGGGACTAGCGGGATCTGAGCAGTACTTC.

This clone came up a few times. V is TRBV19 and J is TRBJ1-5; 7 bases align to TRBD1. The J segment lost 6 bases and the V segment lost 6 bases, leaving 8 bases of the junction unmatched. CDR1 is LNHDA and CDR2 is SQIVND in the germline V gene (reference sequence). The CDR3 has 14 residues. The CDR3 protein is CASSSGQRTQPQHF. In DNA form, the CDR3 reads TGTGCCAGTAGCTCGGGACAGCGGACTCAGCCCCAGCATTTT.

This clone was found many times. The chain carries TRBV3-1 (or the pseudogene TRBV3-2) and TRBJ1-1, with 10 positions matching TRBD1. Trimming cost V 4 bases and J 0 bases; bases outside gene matches: 5. The CDR3 is 16 amino acids. CDR1 and CDR2 from the germline V gene are LGHDT and YNNKEL (reference sequence). The CDR3 sequence is CASSLGTGALNTEAFF. DNA for the CDR3: TGTGCCAGCAGCCTTGGGACAGGGGCCCTGAACACTGAAGCTTTCTTT.

The chain carries TRBV5-6 and TRBJ2-1; TRBD1 matches at 10 bases. CDR1 and CDR2 (germline): SGHDT, YYEEEE. The J segment lost 7 bases and the V segment lost 4 bases, leaving 14 bases of the junction unmatched. This CDR3 has 17 amino acids. The CDR3 region is CASSPRQGAISRNEQFF. In DNA form, the CDR3 reads TGTGCCAGCAGCCCAAGACAGGGGGCGATTTCACGGAATGAGCAGTTCTTC. The full variable domain, in which reference TRBV5-6 and TRBJ2-1 provide the parts outside the CDR3, is DAGVTQSPTHLIKTRGQQVTLRCSPKSGHDTVSWYQQALGQGPQFIFQYYEEEERQRGNFPDRFSGHQFPNYSSELNVNALLLGDSALYLCASSPRQGAISRNEQFFGPGTRLTVL.

This clone was seen once. The chain is built from TRBV9 and TRBJ2-1; 7 bases map to TRBD2. The CDR3 sequence is 13 residues long. V lost 3 bases, J lost 9 bases, and 6 bases stayed unmatched. Germline V gene sequence: CDR1 SGDLS, CDR2 YYNGEE. CDR3 nucleotide sequence: TGTGCCAGCAGCGGTCACGCGGGGGTTGAGCAGTTCTTC. Its translation: CASSGHAGVEQFF.

This clone was detected only once. This likely stems from a read error, as it lies one base from a far larger clone. Other nucleotide sequences in the sample specify the same CDR3. The rearrangement links TRBV11-2 to TRBJ2-7, with a possible D match to TRBD2 (7 bases). Germline loops: CDR1 SGHAT, CDR2 FQNNGV. The CDR3 totals 16 residues. Trimming pared 0 bases from V and 6 bases from J, leaving 18 bases between. The CDR3 is CASSLDGGAGGVEQYF. The CDR3, as DNA: TGTGCCAGCAGCTTAGATGGGGGGGCAGGCGGGGTCGAGCAGTACTTC.

CDR3 sequence (DNA): TGTGCCAGCAGCTTAACGTCTGGAGACAGCGCTGGAAACACCATATATTTT. As protein: CASSLTSGDSAGNTIYF. The gene calls are TRBV7-3 and TRBJ1-3; tentatively, D is TRBD1 (5 bases). The CDR3 totals 17 residues. Looked up from germline, CDR1 is SGHTA and CDR2 is FQGTGA. V shed 0 bases and J shed 2 bases, with 14 bases lying between them.

The V call is TRBV18, the J call TRBJ1-3; D gene ambiguous. Trimming pared 3 bases from V and 0 bases from J, leaving 6 bases between. Germline CDR1 is KGHSH and CDR2 is LQKENI. The CDR3 contains 14 residues. The CDR3 loop is CASSPKSSGNTIYF. The CDR3 DNA follows: TGTGCCAGCTCACCGAAGAGCTCTGGAAACACCATATATTTT.

The V call is TRBV25-1, the J call TRBJ1-2, with 10 bases lining up with TRBD1. Germline V gene lookup returns CDR1 MGHDK and CDR2 SYGVNS. CDR3 length: 15 residues. V lost 1 base to trimming and J lost 5 bases; unmatched junction nucleotides: 4. CDR3 residues: CASSELGTGVYGYTF. The DNA for the CDR3 is TGTGCCAGCAGTGAATTGGGGACAGGGGTTTATGGCTACACCTTC.

V usage is TRBV5-1 and J usage is TRBJ2-1; 7 bases fit TRBD2. Unmatched junction bases numbered 13, after V lost 7 bases and J lost 3 bases. CDR1 SGHRS and CDR2 YFSETQ come from the germline V gene. This CDR3 is built from 16 residues. The CDR3 DNA reads as TGCGCCAGCCGCATTGACGCGACTAGCAGCTACAATGAGCAGTTCTTC. Translation gives CASRIDATSSYNEQFF.

V and J are TRBV11-3 and TRBJ1-1; 9 bases are shared with TRBD1. This CDR3 region has 14 residues. CDR1 is SGHNT, CDR2 YENEEA, per germline. The ends lost 6 bases at V and 3 bases at J; junction bases unmatched: 5. The DNA of the CDR3 is TGTGCCAGCAGGTCGGGACAGGGTGACACTGAAGCTTTCTTT. Translating gives CASRSGQGDTEAFF.

This chain joins TRBV12-3 or TRBV12-4 and TRBJ2-7, with D possibly being TRBD1 (6 bases). V lost 6 bases, J lost 6 bases, and 12 bases lay in between. The CDR3 is 12 amino acids. The CDR3 spells CASSHPGVEQYF. The CDR3 region has the DNA TGTGCCAGCAGCCACCCAGGGGTCGAGCAGTACTTC.

The table lists this clone with a few counts. The chain recombines TRBV6-6 with TRBJ1-2, with D unclear. Between the trimmed V and J ends, which lost 2 bases and 5 bases, there was a span of 9 bases. Per germline, CDR1 MNHNY and CDR2 SVGAGI (reference sequence). The CDR3 totals 13 residues. CDR3 DNA sequence: TGTGCCAGCAGTTACAGGGCGGGGTATGGCTACACCTTC. Its protein product is CASSYRAGYGYTF.

The chain employs TRBV6-1 and TRBJ2-3; 9 nucleotides line up with TRBD1. CDR3 size: 16 residues. The junction had 8 bases not matched to a gene; V was cut back by 3 bases and J by 4 bases. Germline CDR1 is MNHNS and CDR2 is SASEGT. The CDR3 DNA is TGTGCCAGCAGTGACCTAAAGGGACAGGGTGCAGATACGCAGTATTTT. Translating it yields CASSDLKGQGADTQYF.

The chain joins TRBV28 to TRBJ1-2, with TRBD1 matching over 10 bases. With 6 bases clipped from V and 3 bases from J, the junction kept 13 bases outside the gene matches. Germline V gene sequence: CDR1 MDHEN, CDR2 SYDVKM. The CDR3 covers 17 residues. In DNA, the CDR3 is TGTGCCAGCAGGCCACCGGGACAGGGGTGGGGAGACTATGGCTACACCTTC. This gives the protein CASRPPGQGWGDYGYTF.

For the CDR3, the DNA is TGTGCCAGCAGCTTGGGCCAACCTCTCCCCCTCTACACCTTC. Amino acids: CASSLGQPLPLYTF. The chain has TRBV7-2 and TRBJ1-2, with D unclear. The V gene lost 3 bases and the J gene lost 10 bases, with 18 bases spanning the gap. This CDR3 region has 14 residues. Germline V CDR1 and CDR2: SGHTA, FQGNSA.

As to this clone: Its ends do not fully match the called genes, so a read error is possible. This chain joins TRBV7-2 and TRBJ2-1; the D gene is possibly TRBD2 (5 bases). The germline V gene encodes CDR1 SGHTA and CDR2 FQGNSA. This CDR3 contains 15 residues. For the CDR3, the DNA is TGTGCCAGCAGTTTAGAAGCGACTAACTACAATGAGCAGTTCTTC. Residues: CASSLEATNYNEQFF. The whole variable domain, filled in from reference TRBV7-2 and TRBJ2-1, reads GAGVSQSPSNKVTEKGKDVELRCDPISGHTALYWYRQSLGQGLEFLIYFQGNSAPDKSGLPSDRFSAERTGGSVSTLTIQRTQQEDSAVYLCASSLEATNYNEQFFGPGTRLTVL.

With respect to this clone: Relative to the germline gene, one junction end is altered; a read error may explain this. The CDR3 loop reads CASIETGVGYTF. CDR3 DNA: TGTGCCAGCATTGAAACAGGGGTTGGCTACACCTTC. The J gene is TRBJ1-2, the V gene TRBV2; TRBD1 agrees at 7 bases. CDR1 and CDR2 from the germline V gene are SNHLY and FYNNEI. This CDR3 spans 12 amino acids. The variable domain in full, completed from reference TRBV2 and TRBJ1-2, reads EPEVTQTPSHQVTQMGQEVILRCVPISNHLYFYWYRQILGQKVEFLVSFYNNEISEKSEIFDDQFSVERPDGSNFTLKIRSTKLEDSAMYFCASIETGVGYTFGSGTRLTVV.

The chain recombines TRBV10-3 with TRBJ2-1; 9 nucleotides match TRBD2. Germline CDR1 and CDR2: ENHRY and SYGVKD. The CDR3 loop spans 17 amino acids. With V trimmed by 6 bases and J by 5 bases, 14 bases remained unmatched. For the CDR3, the DNA is TGTGCCATCAGGTCCCGAGTACTAGCGGGTACAAACAATGAGCAGTTCTTC. It codes for CAIRSRVLAGTNNEQFF.

This chain connects TRBV9 to TRBJ1-2; 9 bases agree with TRBD1. The J segment lost 7 bases and the V segment lost 2 bases, leaving 12 bases of the junction unmatched. The CDR3 has 16 amino acids. Germline V gives CDR1 SGDLS, CDR2 YYNGEE. The CDR3 nucleotides read TGTGCCAGCAGCGTTTCCGCCGGGACAGGGATGTCTGGCTACACCTTC. It codes for CASSVSAGTGMSGYTF.

The rearrangement links TRBV23-1 to TRBJ1-4, with 12 bases lining up with TRBD1. TRBV23-1 is placed among ORFs of uncertain function. J was trimmed by 4 bases and V by 6 bases; bases with no gene match: 9. There are 17 residues in the CDR3. The CDR3 sequence: CASSPGQGAIINEKLFF. The CDR3 region has the DNA TGCGCCAGCAGCCCGGGACAGGGGGCTATCATTAATGAAAAACTGTTTTTT.

The chain employs TRBV20-1 and TRBJ2-1; the D is unclear. Germline V gene sequence: CDR1 DFQATT, CDR2 SNEGSKA (reference sequence). Trimming stripped 3 bases from V and 9 bases from J, with 24 bases between. The CDR3 runs to 16 residues. CDR3 residues: CSASYNPLINIGEQFF. CDR3 nucleotides: TGCAGTGCTAGTTATAATCCCCTTATAAACATTGGTGAGCAGTTCTTC.

The V and J genes are TRBV5-1 and TRBJ2-5, with D perhaps matching TRBD2 (6 bases). The germline V gene has CDR1 SGHRS and CDR2 YFSETQ. This CDR3 has 14 amino acids. With 3 bases removed from V and 4 bases from J, the gap between germline ends came to 13 bases. In DNA, the CDR3 is TGCGCCAGCAGCTGGAGGCGGGGCCCAGAGACCCAGTACTTC. Translating gives CASSWRRGPETQYF.

The rearrangement links TRBV5-6 to TRBJ1-6, with a tentative D call TRBD1 (6 bases). V dropped 2 bases and J dropped 6 bases, with 15 bases sitting between them. Germline V lookup: CDR1 SGHDT, CDR2 YYEEEE. This CDR3 region has 16 residues. Here the CDR3 reads CASSLGTGFGNSPLHF. Written as DNA, the CDR3 is TGTGCCAGCAGCTTAGGCACAGGGTTCGGTAATTCACCCCTCCACTTT.